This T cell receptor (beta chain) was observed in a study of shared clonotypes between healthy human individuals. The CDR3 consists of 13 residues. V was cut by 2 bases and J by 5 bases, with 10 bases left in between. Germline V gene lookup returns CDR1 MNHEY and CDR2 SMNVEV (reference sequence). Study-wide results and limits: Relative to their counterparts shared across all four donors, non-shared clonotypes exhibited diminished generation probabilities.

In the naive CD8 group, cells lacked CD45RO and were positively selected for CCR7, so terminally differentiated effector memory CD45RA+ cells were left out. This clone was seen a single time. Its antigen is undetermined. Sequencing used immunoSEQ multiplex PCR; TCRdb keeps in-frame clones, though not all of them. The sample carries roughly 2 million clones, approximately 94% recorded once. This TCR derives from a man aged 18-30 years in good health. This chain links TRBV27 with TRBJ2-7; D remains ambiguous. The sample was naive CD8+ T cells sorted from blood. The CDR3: CASSLLSTHEQYF. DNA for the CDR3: TGTGCCAGCAGTTTACTTAGTACCCACGAGCAGTACTTC.